This entry features one T cell receptor beta chain sequence. Germline V gene lookup returns CDR1 SEHNR and CDR2 FQNEAQ (reference sequence). The CDR3 covers 15 residues. After removal of 8 bases from V and 4 bases from J, the junction contained 7 bases not matched to a gene. The sample belongs to a study of blood T cell repertoires in COVID-19. As for the study in general: Acute-phase and convalescent COVID-19 samples originated in the United States, Italy and Spain. T cells, B-cell-depleted T cells, or PBMCs provided the cDNA or gDNA that served as material.

In the authors' workflow: Researchers report that nucleated cell counts were estimated from reference gene primer amplification. The data were produced by immunoSEQ multiplex PCR, yet TCRdb's version contains in-frame clones alone and is incomplete. V, J and clone size were drawn from that table, and D and trimming were deduced from the DNA. Of around 180,000 clones listed, roughly nine tenths are singletons. The sequencing sample was made of peripheral blood. This receptor was identified in a man in his fifties or sixties with acute or convalescent COVID-19. The chain joins TRBV7-9 to TRBJ2-1, with 11 bases identical to TRBD2. CDR3 residues: CASSGTSGFYNEQFF. The CDR3, as DNA: TGTGCCAGCTCCGGGACTAGCGGTTTTTACAATGAGCAGTTCTTC.